This is a list of T cell receptor beta chains from one sample in a study of blood T cell repertoires in COVID-19. This table comes from immunoSEQ multiplex PCR, and its TCRdb copy is limited to in-frame clones, with some not included. The table records over 150,000 clones, around 84% of them present only once. The sample consisted of peripheral blood. The receptors were gathered from a woman aged 55-70 years with COVID-19, enrolled during active disease. Both conserved end residues are part of each CDR3. Each record gives: D gene, J gene, V gene, clone size, CDR3 DNA, CDR3 protein. The D gene is left open where the match is weak. Size tells how often a clone was seen (once, few, many) or the class of an expanded clone, and some rows leave it out.

d_call: -; j_call: TRBJ1-2; v_call: TRBV4-1; clone_size: -; cdr3_nt: TGCGCCAGCAGCCAGGGGGCTCGGGCAGGAGGCTACACCTTC; cdr3_aa: CASSQGARAGGYTF
d_call: -; j_call: TRBJ1-4; v_call: TRBV3-1/TRBV3-2; clone_size: -; cdr3_nt: TGTGCCAGCAGCCAAGCTGTTAATGAAAAACTGTTTTTT; cdr3_aa: CASSQAVNEKLFF
d_call: TRBD1; j_call: TRBJ1-1; v_call: TRBV5-5; clone_size: -; cdr3_nt: TGTGCCAGCAGCTTACCGCAGGGGGCTGACACTGAAGCTTTCTTT; cdr3_aa: CASSLPQGADTEAFF
d_call: -; j_call: TRBJ2-7; v_call: TRBV5-4; clone_size: -; cdr3_nt: TGTGCCAGCAGCTTTAACGCGGGGTCCTCCTACGAGCAGTACTTC; cdr3_aa: CASSFNAGSSYEQYF
d_call: -; j_call: TRBJ2-3; v_call: TRBV9; clone_size: -; cdr3_nt: TGTGCCAGCAGAGCTACAGGGTTACCCACAGATACGCAGTATTTT; cdr3_aa: CASRATGLPTDTQYF
d_call: TRBD2; j_call: TRBJ2-1; v_call: TRBV19; clone_size: -; cdr3_nt: TGTGCCAGTAGTCTTCGGACTAGCGCGAATGAGCAGTTCTTC; cdr3_aa: CASSLRTSANEQFF
d_call: -; j_call: TRBJ2-1; v_call: TRBV5-1; clone_size: -; cdr3_nt: TGCGCCAGCAGCTTGGCCAGCAATGAGCAGTTCTTC; cdr3_aa: CASSLASNEQFF
d_call: -; j_call: TRBJ1-2; v_call: TRBV6-5; clone_size: few; cdr3_nt: TGTGCCAGCATTCCTATTCCAGGGGACTATGGCTACACCTTC; cdr3_aa: CASIPIPGDYGYTF
d_call: -; j_call: TRBJ1-4; v_call: TRBV5-1; clone_size: -; cdr3_nt: TGCGCCAGCAGCTTGGCGGGTGCGGATGAAAAACTGTTTTTT; cdr3_aa: CASSLAGADEKLFF
d_call: -; j_call: TRBJ1-2; v_call: TRBV6-5; clone_size: -; cdr3_nt: TGTGCCAGCAGAGGACAGAACTATGGCTACACCTTC; cdr3_aa: CASRGQNYGYTF
d_call: TRBD1; j_call: TRBJ1-3; v_call: TRBV7-7; clone_size: -; cdr3_nt: TGTGCTAGCAGCAAAGGACAGGGACTTGGAAACACCATATATTTT; cdr3_aa: CASSKGQGLGNTIYF
d_call: TRBD2; j_call: TRBJ2-7; v_call: TRBV5-1; clone_size: -; cdr3_nt: TGCGCCAGCAGCCCGCGGGCGGCTAAGGGGCTAGCGGGAGATCGAGCCTCCTACGAGCAGTACTTC; cdr3_aa: CASSPRAAKGLAGDRASYEQYF
d_call: -; j_call: TRBJ1-2; v_call: TRBV7-2; clone_size: -; cdr3_nt: TGTGCCAGCAGCCCCCGATGGGCTTACTATGGCTACACCTTC; cdr3_aa: CASSPRWAYYGYTF
d_call: -; j_call: TRBJ1-2; v_call: TRBV18; clone_size: -; cdr3_nt: TGTGCCAGCTCATTAGGCCAGGGGCGTGATGGCTACACCTTC; cdr3_aa: CASSLGQGRDGYTF
d_call: -; j_call: TRBJ1-1; v_call: TRBV18; clone_size: -; cdr3_nt: TGTGCCAGCTCCCCGGAGTTGGGGGAGGTCACTGAAGCTTTCTTT; cdr3_aa: CASSPELGEVTEAFF
d_call: -; j_call: TRBJ2-1; v_call: TRBV5-1; clone_size: -; cdr3_nt: TGCGCCAGCAAGCTGGACATTCACAATGAGCAGTTCTTC; cdr3_aa: CASKLDIHNEQFF
d_call: TRBD1; j_call: TRBJ1-4; v_call: TRBV4-1; clone_size: once; cdr3_nt: TGCGCCAGCAGCGAAGTCGGGACAGGGGGCGAGAAACTGTTTTTT; cdr3_aa: CASSEVGTGGEKLFF
d_call: -; j_call: TRBJ2-2; v_call: TRBV11-3; clone_size: -; cdr3_nt: TGTGCCAGCAGCTCCCAGGGCAGCTCCGGGGAGCTGTTTTTT; cdr3_aa: CASSSQGSSGELFF
d_call: TRBD1; j_call: TRBJ1-2; v_call: TRBV3-1/TRBV3-2; clone_size: -; cdr3_nt: TGTGCCAGCAGCCAGGGCAGGGGGCCTGTTAGCTACACCTTC; cdr3_aa: CASSQGRGPVSYTF
d_call: TRBD1; j_call: TRBJ1-2; v_call: TRBV19; clone_size: -; cdr3_nt: TGTGCCAGTACTTGGACAGGGGGTGGCTATGGCTACACCTTC; cdr3_aa: CASTWTGGGYGYTF
d_call: -; j_call: TRBJ1-5; v_call: TRBV11-2; clone_size: -; cdr3_nt: TGTGCCAGCAGCTTAGGGTCATTTGGGCAGGGCCGAAGCAATCAGCCCCAGCATTTT; cdr3_aa: CASSLGSFGQGRSNQPQHF
d_call: -; j_call: TRBJ1-2; v_call: TRBV7-9; clone_size: -; cdr3_nt: TGTGCCAGCGAGGACAGACGGGTGTACTATGGCTACACCTTC; cdr3_aa: CASEDRRVYYGYTF
d_call: -; j_call: TRBJ1-1; v_call: TRBV7-9; clone_size: -; cdr3_nt: TGTGCCAGCAGCTTTCACAGGTCGAACACTGAAGCTTTCTTT; cdr3_aa: CASSFHRSNTEAFF
d_call: -; j_call: TRBJ2-4; v_call: TRBV12-3/TRBV12-4; clone_size: -; cdr3_nt: TGTGCCAGCAGTTTTTCCCAGGTGAACATTCAGTACTTC; cdr3_aa: CASSFSQVNIQYF
d_call: -; j_call: TRBJ1-4; v_call: TRBV3-1/TRBV3-2; clone_size: -; cdr3_nt: TGTGCCAGCAGCCAAGAAGGGGGATCCGACGAAAAACTGTTTTTT; cdr3_aa: CASSQEGGSDEKLFF
d_call: -; j_call: TRBJ1-4; v_call: TRBV29-1; clone_size: -; cdr3_nt: TGCAGCGTTAGACAAAGCGGGGGTATTACAACTAATGAAAAACTGTTTTTT; cdr3_aa: CSVRQSGGITTNEKLFF
d_call: TRBD1; j_call: TRBJ2-2; v_call: TRBV5-5; clone_size: -; cdr3_nt: TGTGCCAGCAGCTTGGGGACAGGGGATACCGGGGAGCTGTTTTTT; cdr3_aa: CASSLGTGDTGELFF
d_call: -; j_call: TRBJ1-4; v_call: TRBV6-2/TRBV6-3; clone_size: few; cdr3_nt: TGTGCCAGCAGTACATCGGGAAAACTGTTTTTT; cdr3_aa: CASSTSGKLFF
d_call: -; j_call: TRBJ1-1; v_call: TRBV19; clone_size: -; cdr3_nt: TGTGCCAGTAGTATCCAGGGATGGACTGAAGCTTTCTTT; cdr3_aa: CASSIQGWTEAFF
d_call: -; j_call: TRBJ2-6; v_call: TRBV19; clone_size: -; cdr3_nt: TGTGCCAGTAGTAGGTTGCGGGATAGCTCTGGGGCCAACGTCCTGACTTTC; cdr3_aa: CASSRLRDSSGANVLTF
d_call: TRBD2; j_call: TRBJ2-1; v_call: TRBV5-1; clone_size: -; cdr3_nt: TGCGCCAGCAGCCCCCGGACTAGCGGGGGGGCCGGTCGAGGGGATGAGCAGTTCTTC; cdr3_aa: CASSPRTSGGAGRGDEQFF
d_call: TRBD1; j_call: TRBJ2-5; v_call: TRBV10-3; clone_size: -; cdr3_nt: TGTGCCATCAGTGGGACAGGGGCCCAAGAGACCCAGTACTTC; cdr3_aa: CAISGTGAQETQYF